Listed here are 27 T cell receptor beta chains from one sample, sequenced in a study of CD8 T cells in ankylosing spondylitis. TCRdb fed the 5' RACE reads into MiXCR, producing one record per CDR3 protein. The repertoire holds 100,000 to 150,000 distinct CDR3 sequences, with around 7% as singletons. Sequencing was done on a sample of blood, either unsorted or a sorted T cell fraction (not recorded which). The source is a male donor with ankylosing spondylitis or in good health (not recorded which).

This clonotype was observed many times. The chain joins TRBV30 to TRBJ2-3, with D maybe TRBD1 (5 bases). Germline lookup yields CDR1 GTSNPN and CDR2 SVGIG (reference sequence). The V gene lost 2 bases and the J gene lost 1 base, with 13 bases spanning the gap. The CDR3 spans 15 residues. The DNA for the CDR3 is TGTGCCTGGAGTATAAGGGGCAAGGGCACAGATACGCAGTATTTT. Translated: CAWSIRGKGTDTQYF. Drawing the rest from reference TRBV30 and TRBJ2-3, the complete variable domain is SQTIHQWPATLVQPVGSPLSLECTVEGTSNPNLYWYRQAAGRGLQLLFYSVGIGQISSEVPQNLSASRPQDRQFILSSKKLLLSDSGFYLCAWSIRGKGTDTQYFGPGTRLTVL.

This clonotype was detected many times. This rearrangement joins TRBV20-1 to TRBJ1-4, with no clear D. The V end lost 3 bases, the J end lost 7 bases, and 15 bases lay between the germline ends. The CDR3 extends over 14 amino acids. Germline CDR1 and CDR2: DFQATT and SNEGSKA (reference sequence). The CDR3 bases are TGCAGTGCTAGCCCCGGGGTACGTCCTGAAAAACTGTTTTTT. It specifies CSASPGVRPEKLFF.

This sequence joins TRBV3-1 and TRBJ1-1; 9 bases fit TRBD1. J gave up 6 bases and V 5 bases, and 10 bases lay outside the gene matches. Germline V lookup: CDR1 LGHDT, CDR2 YNNKEL (reference sequence). The CDR3 is 15 residues long. The CDR3 region has the DNA TGTGCCAGCAGCGGCTCCGGGACAGGGATCCCTGAAGCTTTCTTT. Encoded protein: CASSGSGTGIPEAFF.

The chain carries TRBV6-4 and TRBJ1-1; D possibly corresponds to TRBD1 (6 bases). The germline V gene encodes CDR1 MRHNA and CDR2 SNTAGT. V was shortened by 6 bases and J by 2 bases, with 13 bases between the two germline ends. CDR3 size: 14 residues. CDR3 region: CASSEDSENTEAFF. DNA for the CDR3: TGTGCCAGCAGCGAGGACAGCGAAAACACTGAAGCTTTCTTT.

In its sample, this clonotype was seen many times. The V call is TRBV7-6, the J call TRBJ2-3, with TRBD2 matching 8 bases. CDR1 is SGHVS and CDR2 is FNYEAQ in the germline V gene. The CDR3 totals 12 residues. J was trimmed by 10 bases and V by 5 bases; bases with no gene match: 5. The CDR3 loop reads CASSEGGRPQYF. CDR3 DNA: TGTGCCAGCAGCGAAGGCGGGAGGCCGCAGTATTTT.

The table lists this clonotype with many counts. V is TRBV7-2 and J is TRBJ2-4; D gene unclear. V dropped 5 bases and J dropped 7 bases, with 18 bases sitting between them. The CDR3 spans 15 residues. Germline values: CDR1 SGHTA, CDR2 FQGNSA. CDR3 sequence (DNA): TGTGCCAGCAGCGTATCGAGTGGGCCGGAGAACATTCAGTACTTC. Translated: CASSVSSGPENIQYF.

The sample holds many counts of this clonotype. CDR3 DNA sequence: TGTGCCGTCGAAGGAGACAGGGTCGGCGAGCAGTACTTC. This gives the protein CAVEGDRVGEQYF. The chain employs TRBV6-1 and TRBJ2-7; TRBD1 matches 7 bases. After removal of 11 bases from V and 6 bases from J, the junction contained 13 bases not matched to a gene. Germline lookup yields CDR1 MNHNS and CDR2 SASEGT. CDR3 length equals 13 residues.

This clonotype was observed many times. This chain uses TRBV27 with TRBJ2-4; 9 nucleotides match TRBD1. J was trimmed by 6 bases and V by 5 bases; bases with no gene match: 11. CDR1 and CDR2 from the germline V gene are MNHEY and SMNVEV (reference sequence). This CDR3 region has 16 residues. CDR3 bases: TGTGCCAGCAGTCCCCCCCCGGGACAGGGAATAAACATTCAGTACTTC. Its protein is CASSPPPGQGINIQYF.

This clonotype was recorded many times. This chain uses TRBV7-9 with TRBJ2-2; TRBD2 is a possible D gene (6 bases). CDR1 SEHNR and CDR2 FQNEAQ come from the germline V gene (reference sequence). The V and J ends lost 6 bases and 1 base respectively, with 12 bases between them. The CDR3 sequence is 15 residues long. In DNA, the CDR3 is TGTGCCAGCAGTCGAGCTAGCGTGAACACCGGGGAGCTGTTTTTT. Its translation: CASSRASVNTGELFF.

This clonotype was counted ten times or more. The gene calls are TRBV5-1 and TRBJ1-1; 8 nucleotides match TRBD1. The ends lost 4 bases at V and 1 base at J; junction bases unmatched: 6. Germline V gives CDR1 SGHRS, CDR2 YFSETQ. The CDR3 loop spans 15 amino acids. CDR3 DNA sequence: TGCGCCAGCAGCCCCGGACAGGGCCCGAACACTGAAGCTTTCTTT. It specifies CASSPGQGPNTEAFF.

This clonotype was observed many times. The chain uses TRBV20-1 and TRBJ2-1; D is perhaps TRBD1 (5 bases). The V gene lost 4 bases and the J gene lost 4 bases, with 8 bases spanning the gap. There are 12 residues in the CDR3. Germline assignment: CDR1 DFQATT and CDR2 SNEGSKA (reference sequence). CDR3 residues: CSATDSYNEQFF. CDR3 nucleotide sequence: TGCAGTGCTACAGACAGTTACAATGAGCAGTTCTTC.

This clonotype has a count of ten or more. The chain carries TRBV28 and TRBJ1-6; 10 bases fit TRBD1. The J segment lost 11 bases and the V segment lost 4 bases, leaving 8 bases of the junction unmatched. Germline CDR1 MDHEN, CDR2 SYDVKM. The CDR3 has 15 amino acids. The chain's CDR3 is CASSSPGQGRTPLHF. The DNA for the CDR3 is TGTGCCAGCAGTTCACCGGGACAGGGGCGGACACCCCTCCACTTT. Based on the CDR3 plus reference TRBV28 and TRBJ1-6, the full variable domain is DVKVTQSSRYLVKRTGEKVFLECVQDMDHENMFWYRQDPGLGLRLIYFSYDVKMKEKGDIPEGYSVSREKKERFSLILESASTNQTSMYLCASSSPGQGRTPLHFGNGTRLTVT.

This clonotype has ten or more counts. The gene calls are TRBV28 and TRBJ2-7; D is possibly TRBD1 or TRBD2 (5 bases each). Germline V gene sequence: CDR1 MDHEN, CDR2 SYDVKM. The CDR3 extends over 15 amino acids. V was pared by 2 bases and J by 5 bases, with 16 bases between. This chain's CDR3 is CASSLGVGAPDEQYF. The CDR3 nucleotides read TGTGCCAGCAGTTTAGGGGTCGGGGCTCCCGACGAGCAGTACTTC.

This clonotype was detected ten times or more. CDR3 in amino acids: CASSQRPDSNEQFF. In DNA, the CDR3 is TGCGCCAGCAGCCAAAGACCCGACTCAAATGAGCAGTTCTTC. The V call is TRBV5-1, the J call TRBJ2-1; D gene ambiguous. The germline V gene has CDR1 SGHRS and CDR2 YFSETQ. Trimming pared 4 bases from V and 7 bases from J, leaving 15 bases between. The CDR3 extends over 14 amino acids.

This clonotype was counted ten times or more. V usage is TRBV20-1 and J usage is TRBJ2-7; 7 nucleotides agree with TRBD1. The CDR3 runs to 19 residues. The V and J ends lost 0 bases and 3 bases, in that order; junction bases with no gene match: 20. Looked up from germline, CDR1 is DFQATT and CDR2 is SNEGSKA (reference sequence). CDR3 bases: TGCAGTGCTAGAGATCCGCTATCCACCGGGACAGCGCATGGCTACGAGCAGTACTTC. Residues: CSARDPLSTGTAHGYEQYF.

This clonotype was found many times. V and J are TRBV3-1 and TRBJ2-2; 9 positions agree with TRBD1. The CDR3 sequence is 17 residues long. Trimming cost V 0 bases and J 8 bases; bases outside gene matches: 10. Germline V gives CDR1 LGHDT, CDR2 YNNKEL (reference sequence). CDR3 residues: CASSQEGQGLGAGELFF. As DNA, the CDR3 is TGTGCCAGCAGCCAAGAGGGACAGGGCCTAGGAGCGGGGGAGCTGTTTTTT.

This clonotype was counted many times. The rearrangement uses TRBV24-1 and TRBJ2-7; 9 bases match TRBD1. Germline trimming cut 4 bases from V and 5 bases from J; bases unmatched to any gene: 2. Germline V CDR1 and CDR2: KGHDR, SFDVKD. This CDR3 has 13 amino acids. CDR3 sequence: CATSDRTGDEQYF. CDR3 nucleotide sequence: TGTGCCACCAGTGACCGGACAGGGGACGAGCAGTACTTC.

This clonotype has at least ten counts. The CDR3 spells CASSLREGGAHLNTEAFF. CDR3 coding DNA: TGTGCCAGCAGCTTGCGTGAGGGTGGGGCCCATTTGAACACTGAAGCTTTCTTT. The chain carries TRBV5-5 and TRBJ1-1; TRBD1 is a possible D gene (5 bases). Germline CDR1 SGHKS, CDR2 YYEKEE (reference sequence). CDR3 length equals 18 residues. V was cut by 1 base and J by 0 bases, with 19 bases left in between.

This clonotype appeared many times. The chain links TRBV3-1 to TRBJ2-1; 9 positions agree with TRBD2. CDR1 and CDR2 from the germline V gene are LGHDT and YNNKEL (reference sequence). The trim removed 2 bases at V and 6 bases at J, leaving 8 bases unmatched. The CDR3 loop spans 16 amino acids. The CDR3 DNA reads TGTGCCAGCAGCCAACGGGGACTAGCAGGACTCAATGAGCAGTTCTTC. It yields the protein CASSQRGLAGLNEQFF.

This clonotype was observed many times. At one end the junction does not follow the germline gene, possibly because of a read error. The chain combines TRBV20-1 with TRBJ2-1; 10 bases match TRBD1. The CDR3 loop spans 14 amino acids. In germline, CDR1 is DFQATT, CDR2 SNEGSKA (reference sequence). The CDR3 reads CSARGQGNYNEQLF. In nucleotides, the CDR3 is TGCAGTGCTAGGGGACAGGGGAACTACAATGAGCAGCTCTTC.

This clonotype was detected ten times or more. V and J are TRBV5-1 and TRBJ2-7, with D perhaps matching TRBD1 or TRBD2 (5 bases each). The V end lost 3 bases, the J end lost 0 bases, and 16 bases lay between the germline ends. CDR1 and CDR2 (germline): SGHRS, YFSETQ. CDR3 size: 16 residues. CDR3 protein: CASSWGSNRRSYEQYF. CDR3 nucleotides: TGCGCCAGCAGCTGGGGGAGTAACAGGCGCTCCTACGAGCAGTACTTC. Supplemented by reference TRBV5-1 and TRBJ2-7, the full variable domain reads KAGVTQTPRYLIKTRGQQVTLSCSPISGHRSVSWYQQTPGQGLQFLFEYFSETQRNKGNFPGRFSGRQFSNSRSEMNVSTLELGDSALYLCASSWGSNRRSYEQYFGPGTRLTVT.

In this sample, this clonotype turned up many times. The rearrangement links TRBV11-2 to TRBJ2-1; 10 bases fit TRBD2. V was clipped by 3 bases and J by 0 bases; unmatched bases: 11. Germline V CDR1 and CDR2: SGHAT, FQNNGV. There are 19 residues in the CDR3. CDR3 in DNA: TGTGCCAGCAGCTTTCGAAAAGCGGGAGGGCTCAGCTCCTACAATGAGCAGTTCTTC. Encoded protein: CASSFRKAGGLSSYNEQFF.

This clonotype has ten or more counts. The chain couples TRBV3-1 to TRBJ1-5; D perhaps matches TRBD1 (6 bases). Germline V gene data show CDR1 as LGHDT and CDR2 as YNNKEL (reference sequence). V was clipped by 3 bases and J by 4 bases, with 10 bases between them. The CDR3 is made up of 14 amino acids. The CDR3 region is CASSQTGQNQPQHF. In nucleotides, the CDR3 is TGTGCCAGCAGCCAGACCGGACAGAATCAGCCCCAGCATTTT.

This clonotype showed up many times. The chain combines TRBV7-9 with TRBJ1-2; possibly TRBD1 for D (5 bases). The germline V gene has CDR1 SEHNR and CDR2 FQNEAQ (reference sequence). This CDR3 contains 15 residues. Trimming took off 4 bases at V and 6 bases at J, with 18 bases between the two ends. CDR3 region: CASSSDSAWEHGYTF. The CDR3 DNA is TGTGCCAGCAGCTCCGACAGCGCCTGGGAGCATGGCTACACCTTC.

This chain uses TRBV9 with TRBJ1-6; weak D call: TRBD1 (6 bases). The V and J ends lost 1 base and 1 base respectively, with 6 bases between them. Germline CDR1 SGDLS, CDR2 YYNGEE. The CDR3 contains 15 residues. The CDR3 nucleotides read TGTGCCAGCAGCGTACAGGGGTCCTATAATTCACCCCTCCACTTT. Protein product: CASSVQGSYNSPLHF.

There are many counts of this clonotype. The chain carries TRBV6-2 or TRBV6-3 and TRBJ1-5; D perhaps matches TRBD1 (6 bases). The V end lost 0 bases, the J end lost 8 bases, and 14 bases lay between the germline ends. The CDR3 has 15 amino acids. Germline V gene data show CDR1 as MNHEY and CDR2 as SVGEGT. CDR3 protein: CASSYSAPGAEPQHF. CDR3 DNA: TGTGCCAGCAGTTACTCGGCTCCAGGGGCAGAGCCCCAGCATTTT.

Many counts were recorded for this clonotype. CDR3 DNA: TGTGCCAGCAGCCAAGGGCGCACAGATACGCAGTATTTT. This gives the protein CASSQGRTDTQYF. The chain recombines TRBV14 with TRBJ2-3; D is unclear. The CDR3 totals 13 residues. The V end lost 1 base, the J end lost 1 base, and 3 bases lay between the germline ends. The germline V gene encodes CDR1 SGHDN and CDR2 FVKESK.